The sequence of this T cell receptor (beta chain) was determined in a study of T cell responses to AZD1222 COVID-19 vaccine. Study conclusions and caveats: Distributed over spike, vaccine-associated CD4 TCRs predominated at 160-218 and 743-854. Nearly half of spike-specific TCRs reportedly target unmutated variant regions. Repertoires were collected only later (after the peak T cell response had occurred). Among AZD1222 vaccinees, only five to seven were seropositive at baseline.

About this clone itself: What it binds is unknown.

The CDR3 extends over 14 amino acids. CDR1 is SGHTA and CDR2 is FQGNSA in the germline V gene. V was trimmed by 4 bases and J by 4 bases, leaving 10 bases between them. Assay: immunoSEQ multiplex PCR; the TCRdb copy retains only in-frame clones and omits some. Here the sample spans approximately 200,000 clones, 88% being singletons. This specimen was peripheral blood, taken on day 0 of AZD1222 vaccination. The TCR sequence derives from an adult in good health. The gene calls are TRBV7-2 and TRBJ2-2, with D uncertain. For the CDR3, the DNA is TGTGCCAGCAGCTACCAGACCCGCACCGGGGAGCTGTTTTTT. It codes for CASSYQTRTGELFF.